Each of the 23 T cell receptor beta chains below was sequenced from the same sample in a study of blood T cell repertoires in COVID-19. The method was immunoSEQ multiplex PCR; TCRdb's version includes in-frame clones alone and lacks a portion of them. Of around 100,000 clones listed, approximately 81% were seen once; the top ten hold around 2%. What was sequenced was peripheral blood. Every receptor here comes from a human donor in a cohort sampled during active COVID-19.

The gene calls are TRBV6-5 and TRBJ2-7, with TRBD1 identical over 10 bases. Germline V lookup: CDR1 MNHEY, CDR2 SVGAGI. This CDR3 has 14 residues. J gave up 2 bases and V 7 bases, and 5 bases lay outside the gene matches. The CDR3 spells CASNRDRGTYEQYF. The CDR3 coding sequence is TGTGCCAGCAATAGGGACAGGGGAACCTACGAGCAGTACTTC.

The V call is TRBV14, the J call TRBJ2-7; D not resolved. There are 14 residues in the CDR3. Germline CDR1 SGHDN, CDR2 FVKESK. Trimming shortened V by 2 bases and J by 4 bases, and 12 bases separated the two germline ends. CDR3 amino acids: CASSQLGGLYEQYF. The CDR3 DNA reads as TGTGCCAGCAGCCAATTAGGCGGTCTATACGAGCAGTACTTC.

The chain employs TRBV5-1 and TRBJ2-7, with D tentatively TRBD2 (6 bases). Germline CDR1 is SGHRS and CDR2 is YFSETQ. The CDR3 loop spans 16 amino acids. The V end was cut by 0 bases, the J end by 0 bases, with 13 bases between. DNA of the CDR3: TGCGCCAGCAGCTTGGTCGGCGGGGCCTCCTCCTACGAGCAGTACTTC. Translating gives CASSLVGGASSYEQYF. The whole variable domain, remainder taken from reference TRBV5-1 and TRBJ2-7, is KAGVTQTPRYLIKTRGQQVTLSCSPISGHRSVSWYQQTPGQGLQFLFEYFSETQRNKGNFPGRFSGRQFSNSRSEMNVSTLELGDSALYLCASSLVGGASSYEQYFGPGTRLTVT.

This chain connects TRBV18 to TRBJ2-1; D gene unclear. CDR3 length: 14 residues. The V gene lost 3 bases and the J gene lost 6 bases, with 12 bases spanning the gap. From germline, CDR1 is KGHSH and CDR2 LQKENI. The CDR3 is CASSPSGQVNEQFF. CDR3 in DNA: TGTGCCAGCTCACCCTCTGGGCAGGTCAATGAGCAGTTCTTC.

The rearrangement links TRBV9 to TRBJ1-5, with a possible D match to TRBD1 (5 bases). The germline CDR1 and CDR2 sequences are SGDLS and YYNGEE. CDR3 length equals 13 residues. V was clipped by 0 bases and J by 7 bases, with 8 bases between them. CDR3 loop: CASSVGGTQPQHF. The CDR3 nucleotides are TGTGCCAGCAGCGTAGGGGGCACCCAGCCCCAGCATTTT.

V gene TRBV4-1 combines with J gene TRBJ2-7; 7 positions match TRBD1. This CDR3 is built from 14 residues. The junction had 7 bases not matched to a gene; V was cut back by 5 bases and J by 3 bases. Germline values: CDR1 MGHRA, CDR2 YSYEKL. CDR3 nucleotide sequence: TGCGCCAGCAGCGTTCGGGACAGTGGCTACGAGCAGTACTTC. This gives the protein CASSVRDSGYEQYF.

This sequence joins TRBV5-1 and TRBJ1-4; 10 bases are shared with TRBD1. V lost 3 bases, J lost 8 bases, and 4 bases stayed unmatched. Per the germline V gene, CDR1 is SGHRS and CDR2 is YFSETQ. The CDR3 consists of 14 residues. This CDR3 is CASSSGQGREKLFF. The CDR3 DNA follows: TGCGCCAGCAGCTCGGGACAGGGGCGGGAAAAACTGTTTTTT.

V gene TRBV6-6 combines with J gene TRBJ2-5; no clear D gene. This CDR3 comprises 12 residues. V lost 2 bases to trimming and J lost 6 bases, with 7 bases between them. Germline V lookup: CDR1 MNHNY, CDR2 SVGAGI (reference sequence). The DNA of the CDR3 is TGTGCCAGCAGTTACGGGCTGAAGACCCAGTACTTC. It yields the protein CASSYGLKTQYF.

The chain carries TRBV4-2 and TRBJ2-7, with D perhaps TRBD1 (6 bases). Germline CDR1 LGHNA, CDR2 YNFKEQ. The CDR3 length is 18 residues. V lost 0 bases and J 2 bases, leaving 20 bases between the germline ends. This CDR3 reads CASSQDSGTRGIPYEQYF. DNA for the CDR3: TGTGCCAGCAGCCAAGATTCCGGGACAAGGGGAATTCCCTACGAGCAGTACTTC.

This clone showed up just once. V gene TRBV13 combines with J gene TRBJ2-1; 9 bases align to TRBD1. The CDR3 totals 15 residues. Trimming at V came to 1 base and at J to 3 bases, leaving 1 base not matched to a gene. Germline-derived CDR1 and CDR2 are PRHDT and FYEKMQ (reference sequence). The CDR3 nucleotides read TGTGCCAGCAGCTTAGCGGGACAGGGCTACAATGAGCAGTTCTTC. Its protein is CASSLAGQGYNEQFF.

V is TRBV9 and J is TRBJ2-5; unclear D gene. Per the germline V gene, CDR1 is SGDLS and CDR2 is YYNGEE. The CDR3 extends over 13 amino acids. Between the trimmed V and J ends, which lost 0 bases and 6 bases, there was a span of 9 bases. The CDR3 region has the DNA TGTGCCAGCAGCGTAGGTAGTTTTCAGACCCAGTACTTC. Residues: CASSVGSFQTQYF.

The genes are TRBV14 and TRBJ2-1; 8 bases are shared with TRBD2. The CDR3 loop spans 17 amino acids. The germline gives CDR1 SGHDN, CDR2 FVKESK. The junction had 9 bases not matched to a gene; V was cut back by 0 bases and J by 5 bases. The CDR3 DNA sequence: TGTGCCAGCAGCCAAGATCTCCTTCTAGCGGGCCACAATGAGCAGTTCTTC. Its translation is CASSQDLLLAGHNEQFF. Filled out from reference TRBV14 and TRBJ2-1, the complete variable domain reads EAGVTQFPSHSVIEKGQTVTLRCDPISGHDNLYWYRRVMGKEIKFLLHFVKESKQDESGMPNNRFLAERTGGTYSTLKVQPAELEDSGVYFCASSQDLLLAGHNEQFFGPGTRLTVL.

The chain is built from TRBV11-2 and TRBJ2-5, with TRBD2 as a possible D gene (6 bases). The CDR3 sequence is 13 residues long. Looked up from germline, CDR1 is SGHAT and CDR2 is FQNNGV. V was pared by 5 bases and J by 7 bases, with 14 bases between. The CDR3 DNA follows: TGTGCCAGCAGCGTCGGGACTGCAGGGACCCAGTACTTC. This translates into CASSVGTAGTQYF.

This chain joins TRBV7-8 and TRBJ2-5, with D possibly TRBD1 on 5 matching bases. Per the germline V gene, CDR1 is SGHVS and CDR2 is FQNEAQ. V lost 6 bases and J 0 bases, leaving 14 bases between the germline ends. The CDR3 totals 15 residues. The CDR3: CASRPRQWNQETQYF. CDR3 nucleotide sequence: TGTGCCAGCAGACCTAGACAGTGGAACCAAGAGACCCAGTACTTC.

This chain connects TRBV29-1 to TRBJ2-2; TRBD1 aligns across 8 bases. Germline assignment: CDR1 SQVTM and CDR2 ANQGSEA. The CDR3 extends over 15 amino acids. The V segment lost 6 bases and the J segment 5 bases; nucleotides outside the gene matches: 11. As DNA, the CDR3 is TGCAGCGTAGACCCTGGACAGGGTTGGACCGGGGAGCTGTTTTTT. Translated, it gives CSVDPGQGWTGELFF.

This clone was observed a few times. The chain carries TRBV15 and TRBJ2-3; D unclear. Per the germline V gene, CDR1 is LNHNV and CDR2 is YYDKDF (reference sequence). The CDR3 has 13 residues. V gave up 0 bases and J gave up 5 bases, with 6 bases separating them. The CDR3 here is CATSRDREDTQYF. The CDR3 DNA reads as TGTGCCACCAGCAGAGATCGCGAAGATACGCAGTATTTT.

As DNA, the CDR3 is TGTGCCAGCAGCTTAGGGACTAGCGGTGACCTCCCGTACTTC. Translation: CASSLGTSGDLPYF. The chain links TRBV7-2 to TRBJ2-5; TRBD2 matches at 10 bases. Per the germline V gene, CDR1 is SGHTA and CDR2 is FQGNSA. The CDR3 covers 14 residues. J lost 13 bases, V lost 1 base, and 9 bases had no gene match.

The chain joins TRBV29-1 to TRBJ2-3; 11 positions match TRBD1. This CDR3 has 18 residues. The ends lost 8 bases at V and 2 bases at J; junction bases unmatched: 18. Germline V CDR1 and CDR2: SQVTM, ANQGSEA. This CDR3 is CSLTGTGGEKGDTDTQYF. CDR3 bases: TGCAGCCTTACCGGGACAGGGGGTGAGAAAGGTGACACAGATACGCAGTATTTT.

V gene TRBV30 combines with J gene TRBJ2-5; D possibly corresponds to TRBD2 (6 bases). V was pared by 3 bases and J by 3 bases, with 17 bases between. Germline V gives CDR1 GTSNPN, CDR2 SVGIG (reference sequence). The CDR3 length is 15 residues. CDR3 region: CAWRAGGGAKETQYF. The CDR3 region has the DNA TGTGCCTGGAGGGCGGGCGGAGGGGCGAAAGAGACCCAGTACTTC.

The CDR3 reads CASSVGQGYGYTF. The CDR3 region has the DNA TGTGCCAGTAGTGTGGGACAGGGCTATGGCTACACCTTC. This chain joins TRBV19 and TRBJ1-2, with 9 nucleotides matching TRBD1. Germline V gene lookup returns CDR1 LNHDA and CDR2 SQIVND (reference sequence). The V and J ends lost 5 bases and 4 bases, in that order; junction bases with no gene match: 2. The CDR3 has 13 amino acids.

The chain employs TRBV4-2 and TRBJ2-1; 7 bases map to TRBD2. Trimming at V came to 4 bases and at J to 1 base, leaving 7 bases not matched to a gene. Per the germline V gene, CDR1 is LGHNA and CDR2 is YNFKEQ. The length of the CDR3 is 16 residues. The CDR3 loop reads CASSPSRGKSYNEQFF. The CDR3 DNA sequence: TGTGCCAGCAGCCCTTCGCGGGGGAAGTCCTACAATGAGCAGTTCTTC.

The V call is TRBV24-1, the J call TRBJ2-5; D uncertain. V was pared by 0 bases and J by 2 bases, with 6 bases between. This CDR3 contains 14 residues. Germline V gene data show CDR1 as KGHDR and CDR2 as SFDVKD. CDR3 sequence: CATSDLRSQETQYF. CDR3 bases: TGTGCCACCAGTGATTTGCGCAGTCAAGAGACCCAGTACTTC.

The CDR3 nucleotides are TGTGCCAGCAGTAGCGGGGGGGCCGTCGGGTATACGCAGTATTTT. This encodes CASSSGGAVGYTQYF. The chain joins TRBV6-5 to TRBJ2-3, with 10 bases aligning to TRBD2. Germline values: CDR1 MNHEY, CDR2 SVGAGI. With V trimmed by 5 bases and J by 7 bases, 9 bases remained unmatched. The CDR3 loop spans 15 amino acids.